These 5 T cell receptor beta chains share one sample of origin, sequenced in a study of T cells in narcolepsy. Assay used: immunoSEQ multiplex PCR; TCRdb lists only in-frame clones, some missing. This sample has about 25,000 clones, with about 79% found just once. Sequencing was done on a sample of CD45RA- memory CD4+ T cells from PBMCs. These receptors originate from a human donor with narcolepsy.

V usage is TRBV6-6 and J usage is TRBJ2-2, with D possibly matching TRBD1 (5 bases). Trimming shortened V by 5 bases and J by 1 base, and 14 bases separated the two germline ends. The CDR3 contains 16 residues. CDR1 is MNHNY, CDR2 SVGAGI, per germline (reference sequence). CDR3 in amino acids: CASSPPGQGNTGELFF. CDR3 bases: TGTGCCAGCAGTCCTCCCGGGCAGGGGAACACCGGGGAGCTGTTTTTT.

This clone appeared a few times. The chain couples TRBV6-5 to TRBJ1-1; no reliable D call. The CDR3 is made up of 13 amino acids. V was shortened by 0 bases and J by 4 bases, with 6 bases between the two germline ends. In germline, CDR1 is MNHEY, CDR2 SVGAGI. The CDR3 protein is CASSYSEFTEAFF. CDR3 DNA sequence: TGTGCCAGCAGTTACTCGGAATTCACTGAAGCTTTCTTT.

The rearrangement uses TRBV7-9 and TRBJ2-5, with D perhaps TRBD1 (6 bases). The DNA matches TRBJ2-7 better at its end, which makes the J call doubtful. This CDR3 has 16 amino acids. Germline V gene lookup returns CDR1 SEHNR and CDR2 FQNEAQ (reference sequence). The CDR3 region has the DNA TGTGCCAGCAGCTCCCCGAGGGGACACCTCTCCTACGAGCAGTACTTC. This codes for CASSSPRGHLSYEQYF.

A single count supports this clone. The chain combines TRBV7-6 with TRBJ2-2, with unresolved D. V was clipped by 1 base and J by 2 bases, with 17 bases between them. The CDR3 is 18 residues long. Germline V gives CDR1 SGHVS, CDR2 FNYEAQ. CDR3 coding DNA: TGTGCCAGCAGCTTAGGGCCCCCAGGTATCGGTAACACCGGGGAGCTGTTTTTT. This gives the protein CASSLGPPGIGNTGELFF. Filled out from reference TRBV7-6 and TRBJ2-2, the complete variable domain reads GAGVSQSPRYKVTKRGQDVALRCDPISGHVSLYWYRQALGQGPEFLTYFNYEAQQDKSGLPNDRFSAERPEGSISTLTIQRTEQRDSAMYRCASSLGPPGIGNTGELFFGEGSRLTVL.

This clone has a single count. This chain connects TRBV5-1 to TRBJ1-2; 7 positions match TRBD1. The CDR3 is made up of 17 amino acids. Losses at the gene ends were 3 bases for V and 0 bases for J; bases not matched to a gene: 11. Germline values: CDR1 SGHRS, CDR2 YFSETQ. The CDR3 reads CASSSPGQKTTNYGYTF. CDR3 nucleotide sequence: TGCGCCAGCAGCTCACCGGGACAGAAAACCACTAACTATGGCTACACCTTC. Based on the CDR3 plus reference TRBV5-1 and TRBJ1-2, the full variable domain is KAGVTQTPRYLIKTRGQQVTLSCSPISGHRSVSWYQQTPGQGLQFLFEYFSETQRNKGNFPGRFSGRQFSNSRSEMNVSTLELGDSALYLCASSSPGQKTTNYGYTFGSGTRLTVV.